A selection of T cell receptor beta chains follows, all from one sample in a study of T-cell reconstitution after alpha-beta-depleted transplantation in children. MiXCR was run by TCRdb on the PCR reads, yielding one entry per CDR3 protein. Of 700,000 or so distinct CDR3 sequences in the sample, around 13% are singletons; the top ten hold around 0.76%. Sequences were derived from PBMCs, sampled before TCRalphabeta/CD19-depleted stem cell transplant. These receptors all come from a girl aged 2 to 9 with congenital amegakaryocytic thrombocytopenia, due to receive a stem cell transplant. Both conserved end residues are part of each CDR3. The order of the fields is CDR3 DNA, CDR3 protein, V gene, J gene, D gene, clone size. The D gene is left open where the match is weak. Some rows mark clone size as missing; the rest say once, few, many or name a class of expanded clone.

CDR3nt: TGCAGCGTTGTTGGGACGGAGAACTATGGCTACCCCTTC
CDR3aa: CSVVGTENYGYPF
v_gene: TRBV29-1
j_gene: TRBJ1-2
d_gene: .
abundance: .

CDR3nt: TGCAGTGCTAGACCCTCCGGGGTTAACAATCAGCCCCAGCATTTT
CDR3aa: CSARPSGVNNQPQHF
v_gene: TRBV20-1
j_gene: TRBJ1-5
d_gene: .
abundance: many

CDR3nt: TGCAGCGTTGAATACGCCAGGGGCCTCACAGATACGCAGTATTTT
CDR3aa: CSVEYARGLTDTQYF
v_gene: TRBV29-1
j_gene: TRBJ2-3
d_gene: .
abundance: few

CDR3nt: TGCGCCAGCAGCTTTCGAGGGGACGGAAACACCATATATTTT
CDR3aa: CASSFRGDGNTIYF
v_gene: TRBV5-1
j_gene: TRBJ1-3
d_gene: .
abundance: few

CDR3nt: TGCAGCGTTGAAATCACTAGCACAGATACGCAGTATTTT
CDR3aa: CSVEITSTDTQYF
v_gene: TRBV29-1
j_gene: TRBJ2-3
d_gene: .
abundance: few

CDR3nt: TGTGCCAGCAGAGCCAGGTCGGAGACCCAGTACTTC
CDR3aa: CASRARSETQYF
v_gene: TRBV27
j_gene: TRBJ2-5
d_gene: .
abundance: few

CDR3nt: TGCGCCAGCAGCTCGTTTTTAGCGGGAGTTGGCACAGATACGCAGTATTTT
CDR3aa: CASSSFLAGVGTDTQYF
v_gene: TRBV5-1
j_gene: TRBJ2-3
d_gene: TRBD2
abundance: .

CDR3nt: TGTGCCAGCAGTTCCTCGTTGGGCAGCACAGATACGCAGTATTTT
CDR3aa: CASSSSLGSTDTQYF
v_gene: TRBV6-5
j_gene: TRBJ2-3
d_gene: .
abundance: many

CDR3nt: TGTGCCAGCAGATGGGACAGAACCATGAACACTGAAGCTTTCTTT
CDR3aa: CASRWDRTMNTEAFF
v_gene: TRBV12-3/TRBV12-4
j_gene: TRBJ1-1
d_gene: TRBD1
abundance: .

CDR3nt: TGTGCCAGCTCACCACCTGCAGCCTCCTACGAGCAGTACTTC
CDR3aa: CASSPPAASYEQYF
v_gene: TRBV18
j_gene: TRBJ2-7
d_gene: .
abundance: few

CDR3nt: TGCAGTGCTAGACTGGACCCAGGGGAGACCCAGTACTTC
CDR3aa: CSARLDPGETQYF
v_gene: TRBV20-1
j_gene: TRBJ2-5
d_gene: .
abundance: many

CDR3nt: TGTGCCAGCAGCTCAAACCGGGACAGGGGAACGAATGAGCAGTTCTTC
CDR3aa: CASSSNRDRGTNEQFF
v_gene: TRBV7-9
j_gene: TRBJ2-1
d_gene: TRBD1
abundance: many

CDR3nt: TGCAGTGCCAGGTTAGGGGCGGTGGAGACCCAGTACTTC
CDR3aa: CSARLGAVETQYF
v_gene: TRBV20-1
j_gene: TRBJ2-5
d_gene: .
abundance: few

CDR3nt: TGCAGTGCTAGGGTGGGGGGCGACATTCAGTACTTC
CDR3aa: CSARVGGDIQYF
v_gene: TRBV20-1
j_gene: TRBJ2-4
d_gene: .
abundance: many

CDR3nt: TGTGCCAGCAGCCCAAGACAGGGCACCTCGGCCAAAAACATTCAGTACTTC
CDR3aa: CASSPRQGTSAKNIQYF
v_gene: TRBV14
j_gene: TRBJ2-4
d_gene: TRBD1
abundance: .